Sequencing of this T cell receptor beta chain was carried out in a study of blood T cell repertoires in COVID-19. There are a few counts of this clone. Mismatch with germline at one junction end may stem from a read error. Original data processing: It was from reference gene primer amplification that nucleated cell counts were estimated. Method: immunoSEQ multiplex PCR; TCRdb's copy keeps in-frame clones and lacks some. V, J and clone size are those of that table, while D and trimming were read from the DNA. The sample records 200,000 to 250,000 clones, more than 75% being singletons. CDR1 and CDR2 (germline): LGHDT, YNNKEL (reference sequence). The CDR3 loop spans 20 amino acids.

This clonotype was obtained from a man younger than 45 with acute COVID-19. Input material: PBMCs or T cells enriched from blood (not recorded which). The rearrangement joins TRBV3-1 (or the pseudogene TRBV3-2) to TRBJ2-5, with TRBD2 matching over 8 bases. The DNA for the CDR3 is TGTGCCAGCAGCCAAGTATGGAGGTGGGTAGCGGGGAGCGACCAAGAGACTCAGTACTTC. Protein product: CASSQVWRWVAGSDQETQYF.